This T cell receptor beta chain stems from a study of T cell responses to AZD1222 COVID-19 vaccine. Study-level information: Second-dose intervals of approximately 4 or approximately 12 weeks were pooled.

Study findings and constraints: Repertoire sampling was restricted to post-peak T cell response timepoints. CD4 TCRs covered the whole spike, strongest at regions 160-218 and 743-854.

Profiling relied on immunoSEQ multiplex PCR, and the TCRdb table lists in-frame clones only, not all of them. The table includes about 180,000 clones, 90% detected once. Germline lookup yields CDR1 MNHEY and CDR2 SVGAGI. The V and J ends lost 6 bases and 0 bases, in that order; junction bases with no gene match: 1. The length of the CDR3 is 14 residues. With regard to this clone: The antigen is undetermined.

The chain is built from TRBV6-5 and TRBJ2-2, with 7 nucleotides matching TRBD2. This TCR was recovered from an adult in good health. The sample consisted of peripheral blood, taken on day 0 of AZD1222 vaccination. CDR3: CASRLASNTGELFF. In DNA, the CDR3 is TGTGCCAGCAGACTAGCGTCGAACACCGGGGAGCTGTTTTTT.